This TCR beta chain was sequenced in a study of blood T cell repertoires in COVID-19. About the research overall: PBMCs, B-cell-depleted T cells, or T cells provided the cDNA or gDNA that made up the material.

Per the authors' pipeline: Estimates of nucleated cell counts were drawn from the amplification of reference gene primers. The data were produced by immunoSEQ multiplex PCR, yet TCRdb's version contains in-frame clones alone and is incomplete. Clonal size and the V and J genes are those of that table, whereas D and trimming came from the DNA. The sample shows 100,000 or so clones, around 90% of them seen only once. Germline CDR1 reads MNHEY; CDR2 reads SVGEGT. The CDR3 length is 16 residues. The ends lost 4 bases at V and 5 bases at J; junction bases unmatched: 10. The sequenced material came from peripheral blood. The clonotype comes from a man aged 18 to 30 with acute or convalescent COVID-19. The chain has TRBV6-2 or TRBV6-3 and TRBJ2-7, with TRBD2 matching over 11 bases. The CDR3 sequence is CASSFGRLAGLNEQYF. In DNA, the CDR3 is TGTGCCAGCAGTTTTGGCCGACTAGCGGGATTGAACGAGCAGTACTTC.